Presented here are 27 T cell receptor beta chains from one specimen sequenced in a study of blood T cell repertoires in COVID-19. The data were produced by immunoSEQ multiplex PCR, yet TCRdb's version contains in-frame clones alone and is incomplete. The sample carries 100,000 to 150,000 clones, around four fifths recorded once. Sequenced: peripheral blood. The receptor source for this set is a man at least 80 years old with COVID-19, enrolled during active disease.

In this sample, this clone turned up a few times. The sample holds other DNA sequences that translate to the same CDR3. The DNA of the CDR3 is TGTGCCAGCAGTAGGACAGGCAACACTGAAGCTTTCTTT. Translating it yields CASSRTGNTEAFF. The genes are TRBV12-3 or TRBV12-4 and TRBJ1-1; 7 bases agree with TRBD1. Trimming at V came to 5 bases and at J to 2 bases, leaving 2 bases not matched to a gene. The CDR3 consists of 13 residues.

The chain uses TRBV6-6 and TRBJ2-3, with no clear D. The germline V gene encodes CDR1 MNHNY and CDR2 SVGAGI (reference sequence). Trimming pared 7 bases from V and 2 bases from J, leaving 7 bases between. This CDR3 contains 12 residues. The CDR3 DNA is TGTGCCAGCACTCTACCCACAGATACGCAGTATTTT. The encoded protein is CASTLPTDTQYF.

The genes are TRBV10-3 and TRBJ1-6, with TRBD1 matching 10 bases. With V trimmed by 5 bases and J by 8 bases, 6 bases remained unmatched. Germline-derived CDR1 and CDR2 are ENHRY and SYGVKD. The CDR3 contains 15 residues. The CDR3 nucleotides read TGTGCCATCAGTCCGGGACAGGGGAATGATTCACCCCTCCACTTT. The encoded protein is CAISPGQGNDSPLHF.

This clone was recorded a few times. V usage is TRBV4-2 and J usage is TRBJ2-3; D is perhaps TRBD1 (7 bases). Germline V CDR1 and CDR2: LGHNA, YNFKEQ. This CDR3 has 17 amino acids. Trimming removed 4 bases from V and 2 bases from J, with 19 bases in between. The CDR3 coding sequence is TGTGCCAGCAGCCGGTCTAGCGACAGGGCCCTCACAGATACGCAGTATTTT. It encodes CASSRSSDRALTDTQYF.

The CDR3 DNA reads TGTGCCAGCAGCCCCTGGGAGAGCTATGGCTACACCTTC. This sequence encodes CASSPWESYGYTF. The gene calls are TRBV7-2 and TRBJ1-2; unclear D gene. This CDR3 is built from 13 residues. CDR1 SGHTA and CDR2 FQGNSA come from the germline V gene. V lost 5 bases to trimming and J lost 4 bases, with 11 bases between them.

This chain links TRBV4-1 with TRBJ1-5, with 9 positions matching TRBD1. After removal of 4 bases from V and 4 bases from J, the junction contained 11 bases not matched to a gene. Germline CDR1 and CDR2: MGHRA and YSYEKL. CDR3 length: 17 amino acids. The CDR3 DNA reads TGCGCCAGCAGCCGACAAGCATCCGGGACAGGGAATCAGCCCCAGCATTTT. This encodes CASSRQASGTGNQPQHF.

The rearrangement uses TRBV15 and TRBJ1-1, with 7 bases aligning to TRBD1. The CDR3 covers 16 residues. Germline assignment: CDR1 LNHNV and CDR2 YYDKDF (reference sequence). Unmatched junction bases numbered 7, after V lost 0 bases and J lost 3 bases. The CDR3 reads CATSRDSTGEDTEAFF. CDR3 DNA sequence: TGTGCCACCAGCAGAGATTCAACAGGGGAGGACACTGAAGCTTTCTTT.

The V call is TRBV30, the J call TRBJ2-1; D uncertain. The V end was cut by 6 bases, the J end by 0 bases, with 12 bases between. This CDR3 has 14 amino acids. Germline V gives CDR1 GTSNPN, CDR2 SVGIG (reference sequence). The DNA of the CDR3 is TGTGCCTGTATAGCCTCGAGCTCCTACAATGAGCAGTTCTTC. As protein: CACIASSSYNEQFF. Full variable domain (outside the CDR3, taken from reference TRBV30 and TRBJ2-1): SQTIHQWPATLVQPVGSPLSLECTVEGTSNPNLYWYRQAAGRGLQLLFYSVGIGQISSEVPQNLSASRPQDRQFILSSKKLLLSDSGFYLCACIASSSYNEQFFGPGTRLTVL.

The rearrangement uses TRBV15 and TRBJ2-3; D unclear. Looked up from germline, CDR1 is LNHNV and CDR2 is YYDKDF (reference sequence). The CDR3 is 16 amino acids. V was shortened by 5 bases and J by 6 bases, with 21 bases between the two germline ends. The CDR3 sequence is CATSPERGSIGDTQYF. The CDR3 DNA reads TGTGCCACCAGCCCGGAGAGAGGCTCCATCGGGGATACGCAGTATTTT.

V and J are TRBV5-1 and TRBJ2-5; TRBD2 might be the D (6 bases). This CDR3 is built from 14 residues. The V gene's germline CDR1 is SGHRS and CDR2 YFSETQ. Trimming shortened V by 0 bases and J by 4 bases, and 10 bases separated the two germline ends. The CDR3 region is CASSLDQGGETQYF. The CDR3 DNA reads as TGCGCCAGCAGCTTGGATCAGGGAGGAGAGACCCAGTACTTC.

CDR3 region: CASSLMGQGSEAFF. In DNA, the CDR3 is TGCGCCAGCAGCTTGATGGGACAGGGGTCTGAAGCTTTCTTT. This chain uses TRBV5-1 with TRBJ1-1; 10 bases match TRBD1. The CDR3 consists of 14 residues. The trim removed 1 base at V and 6 bases at J, leaving 3 bases unmatched. The germline CDR1 and CDR2 sequences are SGHRS and YFSETQ.

This clone appeared many times. The chain is built from TRBV9 and TRBJ1-6; no reliable D call. V lost 1 base to trimming and J lost 14 bases, with 16 bases between them. This CDR3 region has 14 residues. The germline V gene encodes CDR1 SGDLS and CDR2 YYNGEE. The CDR3 spells CASSVSPHSYTLHF. CDR3 DNA: TGTGCCAGCAGCGTATCCCCACACAGTTATACCCTCCACTTT.

The gene calls are TRBV6-2 or TRBV6-3 and TRBJ1-2; D remains ambiguous. CDR1 MNHEY and CDR2 SVGEGT come from the germline V gene. Trimming removed 4 bases from V and 4 bases from J, with 13 bases in between. This CDR3 region has 14 residues. The CDR3, as DNA: TGTGCCAGCAGTTTACCAGGTGGTTTCTATGGCTACACCTTC. Its translation is CASSLPGGFYGYTF.

CDR3 bases: TGTGCCAGCAGTTTATCCGAGATAGCGGGAGGCGCAGATACGCAGTATTTT. It encodes CASSLSEIAGGADTQYF. The V gene is TRBV28, the J gene TRBJ2-3, with 10 nucleotides matching TRBD2. Unmatched junction bases numbered 8, after V lost 1 base and J lost 4 bases. The CDR3 covers 17 residues. The germline gives CDR1 MDHEN, CDR2 SYDVKM. Based on the CDR3 plus reference TRBV28 and TRBJ2-3, the full variable domain is DVKVTQSSRYLVKRTGEKVFLECVQDMDHENMFWYRQDPGLGLRLIYFSYDVKMKEKGDIPEGYSVSREKKERFSLILESASTNQTSMYLCASSLSEIAGGADTQYFGPGTRLTVL.

The chain combines TRBV9 with TRBJ2-2; D call uncertain. The V gene's germline CDR1 is SGDLS and CDR2 YYNGEE. V lost 1 base and J 0 bases, leaving 7 bases between the germline ends. This CDR3 has 15 residues. The CDR3 protein is CASSVRSTNTGELFF. CDR3 nucleotide sequence: TGTGCCAGCAGCGTACGGAGTACGAACACCGGGGAGCTGTTTTTT. Full variable domain (outside the CDR3, taken from reference TRBV9 and TRBJ2-2): DSGVTQTPKHLITATGQRVTLRCSPRSGDLSVYWYQQSLDQGLQFLIQYYNGEERAKGNILERFSAQQFPDLHSELNLSSLELGDSALYFCASSVRSTNTGELFFGEGSRLTVL.

V usage is TRBV6-6 and J usage is TRBJ2-1, with 7 bases identical to TRBD2. The germline CDR1 and CDR2 sequences are MNHNY and SVGAGI (reference sequence). The length of the CDR3 is 17 residues. V lost 5 bases to trimming and J lost 0 bases; unmatched junction nucleotides: 10. Written as DNA, the CDR3 is TGTGCCAGCAGTCACGAACTAGCGCTGAGCTCCTACAATGAGCAGTTCTTC. Residues: CASSHELALSSYNEQFF.

The V call is TRBV6-2 or TRBV6-3, the J call TRBJ1-5; 8 bases agree with TRBD1. Germline V gene data show CDR1 as MNHEY and CDR2 as SVGEGT. This CDR3 contains 16 residues. The V segment lost 0 bases and the J segment 6 bases; nucleotides outside the gene matches: 7. The CDR3 bases are TGTGCCAGCAGTTACTCAGCAGGGGGCCGAGGTCAGCCCCAGCATTTT. It specifies CASSYSAGGRGQPQHF.

The rearrangement links TRBV7-2 to TRBJ2-7; 10 bases line up with TRBD2. Germline trimming cut 6 bases from V and 0 bases from J; bases unmatched to any gene: 2. Germline V gene sequence: CDR1 SGHTA, CDR2 FQGNSA. The CDR3 has 14 amino acids. The CDR3 DNA reads TGTGCCAGCAGTACTAGCGGGAACTCCTACGAGCAGTACTTC. It yields the protein CASSTSGNSYEQYF.

The gene calls are TRBV5-1 and TRBJ1-2, with 9 nucleotides matching TRBD1. The germline CDR1 and CDR2 sequences are SGHRS and YFSETQ. J was trimmed by 8 bases and V by 4 bases; bases with no gene match: 6. The CDR3 runs 13 residues. The CDR3 DNA sequence: TGCGCCAGCAGCATTGGGGACAGGGTCGGCTACACCTTC. As protein: CASSIGDRVGYTF.

The chain recombines TRBV29-1 with TRBJ1-1; TRBD1 is a possible D gene (5 bases). Germline assignment: CDR1 SQVTM and CDR2 ANQGSEA. V lost 7 bases, J lost 0 bases, and 9 bases lay in between. The CDR3 totals 12 residues. Here the CDR3 reads CSGQRMNTEAFF. CDR3 coding DNA: TGCAGCGGACAGAGGATGAACACTGAAGCTTTCTTT.

The chain is built from TRBV19 and TRBJ2-7; 9 bases are shared with TRBD1. The germline CDR1 and CDR2 sequences are LNHDA and SQIVND (reference sequence). The CDR3 extends over 15 amino acids. Trimming took 6 bases from V and 6 from J; bases not matched to a gene: 12. CDR3 protein: CASSAGTGQTSEQYF. In nucleotides, the CDR3 is TGTGCCAGTAGCGCCGGGACAGGGCAGACAAGCGAGCAGTACTTC.

J is TRBJ2-7 and V is TRBV6-6; D is possibly TRBD1 (6 bases). The length of the CDR3 is 16 residues. In germline, CDR1 is MNHNY, CDR2 SVGAGI (reference sequence). V lost 4 bases to trimming and J lost 6 bases, with 22 bases between them. CDR3 protein: CASSWLTGLGAPEQYF. Written as DNA, the CDR3 is TGTGCCAGCAGTTGGCTAACGGGGCTGGGGGCACCCGAGCAGTACTTC.

The V and J genes are TRBV24-1 and TRBJ2-1; TRBD2 matches at 11 bases. The CDR3 is 15 residues long. Germline V lookup: CDR1 KGHDR, CDR2 SFDVKD. V lost 3 bases, J lost 7 bases, and 4 bases stayed unmatched. Here the CDR3 reads CATSDTSGSGNEQFF. CDR3 nucleotides: TGTGCCACCAGTGATACTAGCGGGAGTGGGAATGAGCAGTTCTTC.

The chain recombines TRBV11-1 with TRBJ1-2; D is undetermined. V shed 4 bases and J shed 8 bases, with 14 bases lying between them. CDR1 is SGHAT and CDR2 is FQDESV in the germline V gene (reference sequence). The CDR3 consists of 13 residues. The chain's CDR3 is CASSSSRVFGYTF. CDR3 nucleotides: TGTGCCAGCAGCTCCTCCCGGGTTTTCGGCTACACCTTC.

J is TRBJ1-2 and V is TRBV27, with a weak D call TRBD1 (6 bases). The CDR3 is 13 amino acids. Germline V gives CDR1 MNHEY, CDR2 SMNVEV (reference sequence). Trimming took off 3 bases at V and 8 bases at J, with 13 bases between the two ends. As DNA, the CDR3 is TGTGCCAGCAGTTTCGGACAGTCCGGAGGCTACACCTTC. Translated: CASSFGQSGGYTF.

CDR3 region: CASSRTGSYGYTF. In nucleotides, the CDR3 is TGTGCCAGCAGCCGGACAGGGTCCTATGGCTACACCTTC. The V and J genes are TRBV13 and TRBJ1-2; 8 nucleotides match TRBD1. This CDR3 has 13 residues. Germline CDR1 reads PRHDT; CDR2 reads FYEKMQ (reference sequence). V gave up 5 bases and J gave up 4 bases; unmatched junction bases: 3.

The J gene is TRBJ2-7, the V gene TRBV28; 15 nucleotides agree with TRBD2. Germline V gives CDR1 MDHEN, CDR2 SYDVKM. There are 16 residues in the CDR3. J was trimmed by 5 bases and V by 4 bases; bases with no gene match: 6. The CDR3 spells CASSSGLAGGWHEQYF. CDR3 nucleotides: TGTGCCAGCAGTTCGGGACTAGCGGGAGGCTGGCACGAGCAGTACTTC.